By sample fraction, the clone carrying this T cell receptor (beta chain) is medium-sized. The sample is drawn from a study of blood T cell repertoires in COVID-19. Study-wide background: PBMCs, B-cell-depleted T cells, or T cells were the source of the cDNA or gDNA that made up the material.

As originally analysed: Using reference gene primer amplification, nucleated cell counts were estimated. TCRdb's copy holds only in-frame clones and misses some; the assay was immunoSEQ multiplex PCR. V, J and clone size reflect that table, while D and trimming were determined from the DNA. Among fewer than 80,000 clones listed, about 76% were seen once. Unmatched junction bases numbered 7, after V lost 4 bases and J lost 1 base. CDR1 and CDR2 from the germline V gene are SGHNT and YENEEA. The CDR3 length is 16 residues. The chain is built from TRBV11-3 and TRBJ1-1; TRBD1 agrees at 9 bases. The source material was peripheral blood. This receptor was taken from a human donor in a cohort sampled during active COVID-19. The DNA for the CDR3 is TGTGCCAGCAGCTCCCCGGGACAGGGAAAGAACACTGAAGCTTTCTTT. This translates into CASSSPGQGKNTEAFF.